This T cell receptor beta chain is from a study of cytomegalovirus exposure and HLA in healthy donors. General study results and limits: Common viral pathogens (according to a later analysis) appeared linked to several of the most significant clusters.

For this clone: Its antigen is as yet unknown.

The study ran its PCR with 60 Vbeta and 13 Jbeta primers. Profiling relied on immunoSEQ multiplex PCR, and the TCRdb table lists in-frame clones only, not all of them. The sample holds 100,000 to 150,000 clones, around 84% seen once. The CDR3 length is 15 residues. The germline V gene has CDR1 MNHEY and CDR2 SVGAGI. The J segment lost 0 bases and the V segment lost 6 bases, leaving 4 bases of the junction unmatched. The rearrangement links TRBV6-5 to TRBJ2-1; TRBD1 aligns across 8 bases. Sequenced material: PBMCs. The sequence was obtained from a man aged 50 or older in good health and CMV-seronegative. DNA of the CDR3: TGTGCCAGCAGCCGACAGGGGATCTCCTACAATGAGCAGTTCTTC. Its translation: CASSRQGISYNEQFF.